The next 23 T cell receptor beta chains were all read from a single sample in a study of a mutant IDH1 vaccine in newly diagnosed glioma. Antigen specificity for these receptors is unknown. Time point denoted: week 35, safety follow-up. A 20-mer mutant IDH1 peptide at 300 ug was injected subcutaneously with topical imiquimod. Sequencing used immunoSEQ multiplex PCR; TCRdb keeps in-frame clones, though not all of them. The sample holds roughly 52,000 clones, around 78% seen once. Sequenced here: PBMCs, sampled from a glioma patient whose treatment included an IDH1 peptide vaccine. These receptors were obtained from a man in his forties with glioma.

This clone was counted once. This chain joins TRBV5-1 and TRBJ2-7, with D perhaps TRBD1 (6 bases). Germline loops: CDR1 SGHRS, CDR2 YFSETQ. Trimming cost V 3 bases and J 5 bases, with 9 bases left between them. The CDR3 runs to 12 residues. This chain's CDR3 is CASSYNRDEQYF. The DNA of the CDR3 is TGCGCCAGCAGCTACAACAGGGACGAGCAGTACTTC.

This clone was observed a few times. The CDR3 spells CASSQAGTSGRDTQYF. The CDR3 DNA reads as TGCGCCAGCAGCCAAGCCGGGACTAGCGGGAGGGATACGCAGTATTTT. The chain joins TRBV4-1 to TRBJ2-3, with TRBD2 matching over 15 bases. Germline V gives CDR1 MGHRA, CDR2 YSYEKL. The CDR3 consists of 16 residues. The ends lost 1 base at V and 6 bases at J; junction bases unmatched: 2.

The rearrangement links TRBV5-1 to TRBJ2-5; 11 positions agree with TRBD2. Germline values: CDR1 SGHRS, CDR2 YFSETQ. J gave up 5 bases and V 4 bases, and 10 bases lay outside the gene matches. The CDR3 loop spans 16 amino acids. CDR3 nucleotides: TGCGCCAGCAGCCCCGGGATAGCGGGAGGGACTGAGACCCAGTACTTC. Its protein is CASSPGIAGGTETQYF.

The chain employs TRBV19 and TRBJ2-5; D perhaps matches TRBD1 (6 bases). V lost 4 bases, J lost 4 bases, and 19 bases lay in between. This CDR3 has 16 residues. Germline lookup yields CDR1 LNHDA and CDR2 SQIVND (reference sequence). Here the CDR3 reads CASSNDLQGFIETQYF. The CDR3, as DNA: TGTGCCAGTAGTAACGACTTACAGGGTTTCATAGAGACCCAGTACTTC.

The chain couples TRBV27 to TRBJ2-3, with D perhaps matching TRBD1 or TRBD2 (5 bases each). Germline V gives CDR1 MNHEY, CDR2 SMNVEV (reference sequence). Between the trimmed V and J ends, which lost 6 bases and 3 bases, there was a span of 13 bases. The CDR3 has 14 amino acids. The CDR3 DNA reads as TGTGCCAGCAGCTTTGGGGGACGAACAGATACGCAGTATTTT. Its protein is CASSFGGRTDTQYF.

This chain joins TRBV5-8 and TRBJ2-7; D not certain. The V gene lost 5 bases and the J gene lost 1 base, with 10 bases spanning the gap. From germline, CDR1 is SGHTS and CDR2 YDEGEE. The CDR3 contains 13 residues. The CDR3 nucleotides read TGTGCCAGCAGGCCGAAAGCTTCCTACGAGCAGTACGTC. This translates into CASRPKASYEQYV.

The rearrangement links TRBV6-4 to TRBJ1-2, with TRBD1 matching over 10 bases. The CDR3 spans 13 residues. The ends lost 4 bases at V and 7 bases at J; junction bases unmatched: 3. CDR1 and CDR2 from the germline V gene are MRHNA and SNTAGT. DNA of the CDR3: TGTGCCAGCAGTGGAGGGACAGGGGCTGGCTACACCTTC. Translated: CASSGGTGAGYTF.

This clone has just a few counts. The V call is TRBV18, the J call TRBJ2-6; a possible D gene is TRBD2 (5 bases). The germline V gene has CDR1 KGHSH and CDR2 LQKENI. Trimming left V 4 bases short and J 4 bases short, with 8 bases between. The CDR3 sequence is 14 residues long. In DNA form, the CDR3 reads TGTGCCAGCTCACTGAGCGGCGGGGCCAACGTCCTGACTTTC. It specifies CASSLSGGANVLTF.

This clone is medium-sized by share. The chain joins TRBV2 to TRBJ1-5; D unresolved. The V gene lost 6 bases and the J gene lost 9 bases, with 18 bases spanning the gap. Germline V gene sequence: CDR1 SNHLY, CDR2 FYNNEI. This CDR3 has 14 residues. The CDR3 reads CASRRTMFAGPQHF. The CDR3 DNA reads TGTGCCAGCAGGAGGACTATGTTTGCGGGGCCCCAGCATTTT.

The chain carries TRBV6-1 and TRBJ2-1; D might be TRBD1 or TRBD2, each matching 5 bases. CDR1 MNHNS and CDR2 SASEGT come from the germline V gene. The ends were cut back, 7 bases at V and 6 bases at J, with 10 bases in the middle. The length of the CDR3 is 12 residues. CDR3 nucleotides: TGTGCCAGCAATGAGGGGATCAATGAGCAGTTCTTC. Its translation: CASNEGINEQFF.

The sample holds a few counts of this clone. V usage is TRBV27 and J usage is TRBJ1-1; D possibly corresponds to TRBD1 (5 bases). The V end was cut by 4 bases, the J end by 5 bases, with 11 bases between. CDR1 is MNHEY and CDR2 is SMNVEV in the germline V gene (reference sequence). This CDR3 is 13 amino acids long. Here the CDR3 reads CASSSGGQTEAFF. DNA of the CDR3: TGTGCCAGCAGTTCCGGGGGTCAAACTGAAGCTTTCTTT.

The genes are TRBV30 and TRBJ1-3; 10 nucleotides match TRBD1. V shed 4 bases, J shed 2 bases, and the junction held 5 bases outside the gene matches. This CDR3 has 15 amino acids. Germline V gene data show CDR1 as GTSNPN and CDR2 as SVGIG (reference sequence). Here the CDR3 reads CAWKPTGGAGNTIYF. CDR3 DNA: TGTGCCTGGAAACCGACAGGGGGCGCTGGAAACACCATATATTTT.

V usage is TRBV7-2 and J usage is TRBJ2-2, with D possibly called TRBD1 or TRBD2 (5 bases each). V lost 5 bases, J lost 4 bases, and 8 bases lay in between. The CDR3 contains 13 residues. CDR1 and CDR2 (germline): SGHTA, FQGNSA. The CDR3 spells CASSAGGTGELFF. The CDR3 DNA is TGTGCCAGCAGCGCTGGGGGCACCGGGGAGCTGTTTTTT.

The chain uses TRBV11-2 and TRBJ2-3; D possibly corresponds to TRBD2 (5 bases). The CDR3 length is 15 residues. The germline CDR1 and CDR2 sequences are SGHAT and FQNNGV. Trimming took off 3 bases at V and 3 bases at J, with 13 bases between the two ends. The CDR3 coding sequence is TGTGCCAGCAGCTTTGAGCGGAGCCCTACAGATACGCAGTATTTT. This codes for CASSFERSPTDTQYF.

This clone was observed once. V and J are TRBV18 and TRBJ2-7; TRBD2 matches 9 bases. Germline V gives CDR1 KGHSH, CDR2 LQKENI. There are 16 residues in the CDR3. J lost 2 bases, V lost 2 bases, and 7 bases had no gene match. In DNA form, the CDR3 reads TGTGCCAGCTCACCATCTTTCCCTAGCGGGACCTACGAGCAGTACTTC. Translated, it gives CASSPSFPSGTYEQYF.

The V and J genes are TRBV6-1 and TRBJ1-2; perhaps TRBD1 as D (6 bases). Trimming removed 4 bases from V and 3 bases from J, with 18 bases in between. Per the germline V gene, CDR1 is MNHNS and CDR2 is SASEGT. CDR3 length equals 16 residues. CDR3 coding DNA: TGTGCCAGCAGTGCCCCAGGGGACCTGGCTCACTATGGCTACACCTTC. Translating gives CASSAPGDLAHYGYTF.

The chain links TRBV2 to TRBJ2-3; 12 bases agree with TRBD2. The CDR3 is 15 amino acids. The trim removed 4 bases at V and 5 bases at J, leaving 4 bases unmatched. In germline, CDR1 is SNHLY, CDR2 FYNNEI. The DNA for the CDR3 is TGTGCCAGCAGTGGGACTAGCGGGATGGGAGATACGCAGTATTTT. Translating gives CASSGTSGMGDTQYF.

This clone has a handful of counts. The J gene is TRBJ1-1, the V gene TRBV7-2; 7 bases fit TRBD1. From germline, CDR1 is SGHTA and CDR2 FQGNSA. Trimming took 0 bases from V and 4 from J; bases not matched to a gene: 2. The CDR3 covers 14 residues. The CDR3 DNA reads TGTGCCAGCAGCTTAGCGGGACAGTCCACTGAAGCTTTCTTT. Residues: CASSLAGQSTEAFF.

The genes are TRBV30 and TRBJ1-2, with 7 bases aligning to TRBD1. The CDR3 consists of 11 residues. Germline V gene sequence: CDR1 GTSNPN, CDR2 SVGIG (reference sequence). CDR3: CAYGRQGADTF. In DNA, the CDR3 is TGTGCTTATGGACGACAGGGAGCCGACACCTTC.

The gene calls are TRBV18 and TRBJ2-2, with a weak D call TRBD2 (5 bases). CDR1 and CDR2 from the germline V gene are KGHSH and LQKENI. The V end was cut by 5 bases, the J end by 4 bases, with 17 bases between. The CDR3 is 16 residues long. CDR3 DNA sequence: TGTGCCAGCTCATTGGACTGGCCTCCAGGCACCGGGGAGCTGTTTTTT. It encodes CASSLDWPPGTGELFF.

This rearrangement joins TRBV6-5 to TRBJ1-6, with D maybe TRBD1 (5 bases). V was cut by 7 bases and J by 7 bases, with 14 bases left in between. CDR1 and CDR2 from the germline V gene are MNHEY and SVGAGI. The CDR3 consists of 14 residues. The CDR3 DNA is TGTGCCAGCACTGGAGCAGGGCTGAATTCACCCCTCCACTTT. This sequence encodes CASTGAGLNSPLHF.

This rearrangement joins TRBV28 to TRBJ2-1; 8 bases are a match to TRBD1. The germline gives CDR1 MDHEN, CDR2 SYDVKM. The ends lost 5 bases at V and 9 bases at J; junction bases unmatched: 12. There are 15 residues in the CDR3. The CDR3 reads CASSGDWAGTGEQFF. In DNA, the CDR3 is TGTGCCAGCAGTGGAGATTGGGCGGGGACAGGTGAGCAGTTCTTC.

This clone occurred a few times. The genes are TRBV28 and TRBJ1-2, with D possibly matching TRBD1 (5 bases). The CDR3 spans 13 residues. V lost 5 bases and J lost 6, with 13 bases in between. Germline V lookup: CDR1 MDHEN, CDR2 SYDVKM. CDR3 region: CASSDGAGDGYTF. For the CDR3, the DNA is TGTGCCAGCAGTGACGGGGCTGGAGATGGCTACACCTTC.